This TCR beta chain was identified during a study of blood T cell repertoires in COVID-19. Turning to the study itself: Nucleic acid was either cDNA or gDNA, and it came from T cells, B-cell-depleted T cells, or PBMCs.

The protocol was immunoSEQ multiplex PCR, while the TCRdb copy is restricted to in-frame clones and leaves out a portion. The sample contains 85,000 to 130,000 clones, around four fifths of which appear only once. V was pared by 4 bases and J by 2 bases, with 7 bases of the junction left unmatched. CDR3 length: 14 amino acids. Germline V gives CDR1 SQVTM, CDR2 ANQGSEA. The sequence came from a man between 60 and 75 years old with acute or convalescent COVID-19. V gene TRBV29-1 combines with J gene TRBJ2-7; 8 nucleotides match TRBD2. The material sequenced was peripheral blood. The CDR3 loop reads CSVGKAGVTYEQYF. The CDR3 DNA is TGCAGCGTTGGTAAAGCGGGGGTAACCTACGAGCAGTACTTC.